In its sample, the clone carrying this T cell receptor (beta chain) was seen many times. Its antigen remains unidentified. Preparation of the TCRbeta library involved a method that used unique molecular identifiers. TCRdb processed the PCR reads anew with MiXCR; each CDR3 protein has one entry. In the table there are roughly 30,000 distinct CDR3 sequences, about 7% of which are singletons. With V trimmed by 3 bases and J by 1 base, 13 bases remained unmatched. Germline loops: CDR1 LGHNA, CDR2 YSLEER. This CDR3 has 18 residues. These data originate in a study of T-cell reconstitution after alpha-beta-depleted transplantation in children. Regarding the study as a whole: At the one-year point after transplant, T-cell counts and TCRbeta diversity were found to come mostly from T cells that had been newly produced. Some patients' high day-60 TCRbeta diversity was attributed to recipient cells surviving conditioning. About two months after transplant, alpha-beta T cells reportedly came from several hundred expanded graft clones.

Sequences were derived from peripheral blood, sampled 60 days after TCRalphabeta/CD19-depleted stem cell transplant. The receptor comes from a child less than two years old who had a stem cell transplant for acute myeloid leukemia, so the T cells may come from the graft donor. The rearrangement uses TRBV4-3 and TRBJ2-5; 8 bases line up with TRBD2. The CDR3 region is CASSHPGAGGGSQETQYF. In nucleotides, the CDR3 is TGCGCCAGCAGCCACCCCGGGGCGGGAGGTGGAAGCCAAGAGACCCAGTACTTC.